The 25 T cell receptor beta chains reported below all come from one sample, sequenced in a study of cytomegalovirus exposure and HLA in healthy donors. It was with 60 Vbeta and 13 Jbeta primers that the PCR ran. Profiled with immunoSEQ multiplex PCR; TCRdb holds only in-frame clones, not every one. The table has around 190,000 clones, over 70% seen once. Specimen: PBMCs. The source of these receptors is a man in his forties or fifties in good health and CMV-seropositive.

The chain joins TRBV4-1 to TRBJ2-7; 11 nucleotides match TRBD1. CDR1 and CDR2 from the germline V gene are MGHRA and YSYEKL. The CDR3 covers 16 residues. The V segment lost 4 bases and the J segment 0 bases; nucleotides outside the gene matches: 5. CDR3 protein: CASSPGQGVPSYEQYF. In DNA form, the CDR3 reads TGCGCCAGCAGCCCGGGACAGGGGGTTCCCTCCTACGAGCAGTACTTC.

V usage is TRBV27 and J usage is TRBJ2-1, with D tentatively TRBD2 (5 bases). There are 16 residues in the CDR3. Germline lookup yields CDR1 MNHEY and CDR2 SMNVEV (reference sequence). Trimming stripped 6 bases from V and 0 bases from J, with 15 bases between. The CDR3 DNA reads as TGTGCCAGCAGGATTGACGTCGGGGTCTCCTACAATGAGCAGTTCTTC. As protein: CASRIDVGVSYNEQFF.

This clone was counted only a few times. The V gene is TRBV6-6, the J gene TRBJ2-7; 10 bases are shared with TRBD2. V lost 5 bases to trimming and J lost 3 bases; unmatched junction nucleotides: 7. The CDR3 extends over 15 amino acids. Germline loops: CDR1 MNHNY, CDR2 SVGAGI (reference sequence). The CDR3 is CASSRPSSGGYEQYF. For the CDR3, the DNA is TGTGCCAGCAGTAGACCTTCTAGCGGGGGCTACGAGCAGTACTTC.

The chain carries TRBV6-6 and TRBJ2-1; 11 bases are a match to TRBD2. From germline, CDR1 is MNHNY and CDR2 SVGAGI (reference sequence). Trimming cost V 3 bases and J 8 bases; bases outside gene matches: 6. This CDR3 has 15 amino acids. The CDR3 spells CASSYVLAGVDEQFF. The CDR3 coding sequence is TGTGCCAGCAGTTATGTACTAGCGGGAGTGGATGAGCAGTTCTTC.

The V call is TRBV21-1, the J call TRBJ2-3; the DNA was not used to check the table's D call, TRBD2. TRBV21-1 is annotated as a pseudogene. CDR3 size: 15 residues. The CDR3 loop is CASNRLAGGTDTQYF. CDR3 coding DNA: TGTGCCAGCAACCGACTAGCGGGAGGCACAGATACGCAGTATTTT.

The genes are TRBV19 and TRBJ1-2, with 11 positions matching TRBD1. The junction had 10 bases not matched to a gene; V was cut back by 8 bases and J by 8 bases. The CDR3 is made up of 14 amino acids. Looked up from germline, CDR1 is LNHDA and CDR2 is SQIVND (reference sequence). The CDR3 DNA reads as TGTGCCAGTCTGGACAGGGGGCCCCTGATGGGCTACACCTTC. Its protein product is CASLDRGPLMGYTF.

This rearrangement joins TRBV6-5 to TRBJ1-1; D is uncertain. Per germline, CDR1 MNHEY and CDR2 SVGAGI. The V and J ends lost 6 bases and 6 bases respectively, with 17 bases between them. CDR3 size: 14 residues. The DNA of the CDR3 is TGTGCCAGCAGACCAACCGCCACAGCTCCTGAAGCTTTCTTT. Encoded protein: CASRPTATAPEAFF.

The rearrangement links TRBV6-5 to TRBJ2-7, with 13 bases aligning to TRBD2. The CDR3 is made up of 15 amino acids. V shed 0 bases and J 7 bases; nucleotides not matched to a gene: 3. Germline V gene sequence: CDR1 MNHEY, CDR2 SVGAGI. In nucleotides, the CDR3 is TGTGCCAGCAGTTACTCCGCGACTAGCGGGAGGGAGCAGTACTTC. It translates to CASSYSATSGREQYF.

The CDR3 nucleotides are TGTGCCAGCAGTAAGATACAGGGGGGAGATACGCAGTATTTT. Amino acid sequence: CASSKIQGGDTQYF. This chain links TRBV2 with TRBJ2-3; 8 bases line up with TRBD1. Germline-derived CDR1 and CDR2 are SNHLY and FYNNEI. Unmatched junction bases numbered 6, after V lost 5 bases and J lost 5 bases. The CDR3 length is 14 residues.

This clone was observed a single time. The genes are TRBV7-8 and TRBJ2-1; D is possibly TRBD1 (6 bases). The CDR3 loop spans 17 amino acids. V was cut by 7 bases and J by 0 bases, with 19 bases left in between. Germline V CDR1 and CDR2: SGHVS, FQNEAQ. Written as DNA, the CDR3 is TGTGCCAGCACCCCATCCGGACAGACAAGCTCCTACAATGAGCAGTTCTTC. Protein: CASTPSGQTSSYNEQFF.

The rearrangement links TRBV29-1 to TRBJ1-5, with TRBD1 matching over 7 bases. With V trimmed by 6 bases and J by 1 base, 3 bases remained unmatched. The CDR3 covers 13 residues. Germline V gene lookup returns CDR1 SQVTM and CDR2 ANQGSEA. CDR3: CSVQGQSNQPQHF. In DNA form, the CDR3 reads TGCAGCGTCCAGGGACAGAGCAATCAGCCCCAGCATTTT.

V is TRBV30 and J is TRBJ2-7; 9 positions match TRBD1. Losses at the gene ends were 0 bases for V and 2 bases for J; bases not matched to a gene: 2. Germline V lookup: CDR1 GTSNPN, CDR2 SVGIG (reference sequence). The CDR3 is made up of 14 amino acids. The CDR3 DNA follows: TGTGCCTGGAGTGTACACAGGGGGCCCTACGAGCAGTACTTC. Its translation: CAWSVHRGPYEQYF. Drawing the rest from reference TRBV30 and TRBJ2-7, the complete variable domain is SQTIHQWPATLVQPVGSPLSLECTVEGTSNPNLYWYRQAAGRGLQLLFYSVGIGQISSEVPQNLSASRPQDRQFILSSKKLLLSDSGFYLCAWSVHRGPYEQYFGPGTRLTVT.

The V gene is TRBV7-8, the J gene TRBJ1-2; 7 bases map to TRBD1. Looked up from germline, CDR1 is SGHVS and CDR2 is FQNEAQ. The CDR3 loop spans 18 amino acids. The ends lost 5 bases at V and 2 bases at J; junction bases unmatched: 17. Here the CDR3 reads CASSHFLGQAGRNYGYTF. The CDR3 nucleotides are TGTGCCAGCAGCCACTTTCTCGGACAGGCTGGTCGAAACTATGGCTACACCTTC. The variable domain in full, completed from reference TRBV7-8 and TRBJ1-2, reads GAGVSQSPRYKVAKRGQDVALRCDPISGHVSLFWYQQALGQGPEFLTYFQNEAQLDKSGLPSDRFFAERPEGSVSTLKIQRTQQEDSAVYLCASSHFLGQAGRNYGYTFGSGTRLTVV.

The chain joins TRBV6-5 to TRBJ1-6; a possible D gene is TRBD1 (5 bases). Germline assignment: CDR1 MNHEY and CDR2 SVGAGI. V was cut by 2 bases and J by 14 bases, with 10 bases left in between. The CDR3 is made up of 12 amino acids. The CDR3 is CASSYQGRSLHF. The CDR3 DNA sequence: TGTGCCAGCAGTTACCAGGGTCGGTCCCTCCACTTT.

The V gene is TRBV19, the J gene TRBJ2-6; D remains ambiguous. Trimming removed 3 bases from V and 2 bases from J, with 8 bases in between. Germline CDR1 LNHDA, CDR2 SQIVND (reference sequence). The CDR3 runs to 15 residues. CDR3 sequence (DNA): TGTGCCAGTAGTATCTCCGTAGCTGGGGCCAACGTCCTGACTTTC. It encodes CASSISVAGANVLTF.

A single count supports this clone. The gene calls are TRBV19 and TRBJ2-1, with 8 bases aligning to TRBD2. Germline CDR1 reads LNHDA; CDR2 reads SQIVND (reference sequence). V shed 3 bases, J shed 4 bases, and the junction held 5 bases outside the gene matches. The CDR3 consists of 15 residues. CDR3 amino acids: CASSMEAGGYNEQFF. CDR3 nucleotide sequence: TGTGCCAGTAGTATGGAGGCGGGGGGATACAATGAGCAGTTCTTC.

The V call is TRBV28, the J call TRBJ2-7; tentatively, D is TRBD1 (5 bases). V was pared by 2 bases and J by 0 bases, with 8 bases between. This CDR3 is built from 14 residues. CDR1 MDHEN and CDR2 SYDVKM come from the germline V gene. CDR3 sequence reads: CASSLRTYSYEQYF. The CDR3 DNA reads as TGTGCCAGCAGTTTACGGACATACTCCTACGAGCAGTACTTC. The complete variable domain, with remaining parts taken from reference TRBV28 and TRBJ2-7, reads DVKVTQSSRYLVKRTGEKVFLECVQDMDHENMFWYRQDPGLGLRLIYFSYDVKMKEKGDIPEGYSVSREKKERFSLILESASTNQTSMYLCASSLRTYSYEQYFGPGTRLTVT.

This chain uses TRBV5-1 with TRBJ2-1, with TRBD2 matching over 10 bases. V gave up 3 bases and J gave up 8 bases; unmatched junction bases: 8. In germline, CDR1 is SGHRS, CDR2 YFSETQ. CDR3 size: 15 residues. CDR3 sequence: CASSSSSGSKDEQFF. As DNA, the CDR3 is TGCGCCAGCAGCTCATCTAGCGGGAGTAAAGATGAGCAGTTCTTC.

The chain recombines TRBV6-5 with TRBJ2-7, with 7 bases lining up with TRBD2. The length of the CDR3 is 15 residues. The germline gives CDR1 MNHEY, CDR2 SVGAGI. The junction had 9 bases not matched to a gene; V was cut back by 0 bases and J by 7 bases. The CDR3 DNA reads as TGTGCCAGCAGTTACTCCGGGACCCTCGGGGGGGAGCAGTACTTC. Its translation is CASSYSGTLGGEQYF.

The rearrangement joins TRBV7-9 to TRBJ2-5; 8 positions agree with TRBD1. This CDR3 is 14 amino acids long. V was pared by 5 bases and J by 6 bases, with 8 bases of the junction left unmatched. The germline V gene has CDR1 SEHNR and CDR2 FQNEAQ (reference sequence). The CDR3 loop reads CASSAPDREKTQYF. As DNA, the CDR3 is TGTGCCAGCAGCGCCCCGGACAGGGAAAAGACCCAGTACTTC.

This clone was recorded only once. The chain is built from TRBV2 and TRBJ2-7, with D possibly being TRBD2 (5 bases). CDR3 size: 13 residues. Trimming removed 2 bases at V and 3 bases at J, with 8 bases between. Per the germline V gene, CDR1 is SNHLY and CDR2 is FYNNEI. CDR3 nucleotide sequence: TGTGCCAGCAGTGAACGGGGTTTCTACGAGCAGTACTTC. Protein sequence: CASSERGFYEQYF. The variable domain in full, with the rest retrieved from reference TRBV2 and TRBJ2-7, is EPEVTQTPSHQVTQMGQEVILRCVPISNHLYFYWYRQILGQKVEFLVSFYNNEISEKSEIFDDQFSVERPDGSNFTLKIRSTKLEDSAMYFCASSERGFYEQYFGPGTRLTVT.

V gene TRBV7-8 combines with J gene TRBJ2-5; weak D call: TRBD2 (6 bases). The CDR3 is 12 residues long. The V gene's germline CDR1 is SGHVS and CDR2 FQNEAQ. V was shortened by 1 base and J by 13 bases, with 13 bases between the two germline ends. The CDR3 nucleotides are TGTGCCAGCAGCTTAGGGGTAGGGAGGCCGTACTTC. Its translation is CASSLGVGRPYF.

The CDR3: CASSLGTGFTYEQYF. The DNA of the CDR3 is TGTGCCAGCAGTCTCGGGACAGGGTTCACCTACGAGCAGTACTTC. The chain couples TRBV7-2 to TRBJ2-7; 9 bases are shared with TRBD1. The CDR3 covers 15 residues. Germline lookup yields CDR1 SGHTA and CDR2 FQGNSA. J was trimmed by 2 bases and V by 6 bases; bases with no gene match: 8.

The V gene is TRBV6-1, the J gene TRBJ1-2, with D possibly matching TRBD1 (6 bases). The germline CDR1 and CDR2 sequences are MNHNS and SASEGT. The CDR3 is 14 amino acids. Trimming removed 5 bases from V and 8 bases from J, with 18 bases in between. CDR3 bases: TGTGCCAGCAGTCCCGCAACAGGGTCCGCAGGCTACACCTTC. As protein: CASSPATGSAGYTF.

The gene calls are TRBV29-1 and TRBJ1-1; 7 bases align to TRBD1. This CDR3 is built from 12 residues. The germline V gene has CDR1 SQVTM and CDR2 ANQGSEA. Unmatched junction bases numbered 10, after V lost 6 bases and J lost 9 bases. The CDR3 DNA reads as TGCAGCGTGGGGGACAGCTGGACCCAAGCTTTCTTT. It is translated as CSVGDSWTQAFF.